The 2 T cell receptor beta chains reported below all come from one sample, sequenced in a study of blood T cell repertoires in COVID-19. This table comes from immunoSEQ multiplex PCR, and its TCRdb copy is limited to in-frame clones, with some not included. The sample shows approximately 58,000 clones, about 83% of them seen only once. Sequencing used peripheral blood. Receptor source: a man aged 35-49 years with active COVID-19.

The chain recombines TRBV10-3 with TRBJ2-7, with D perhaps TRBD2 (6 bases). Germline CDR1 ENHRY, CDR2 SYGVKD. V was pared by 5 bases and J by 6 bases, with 20 bases between. CDR3 length equals 15 residues. This chain's CDR3 is CAISRPAGSGGEQYF. DNA of the CDR3: TGTGCCATCAGTCGCCCCGCCGGGAGTGGTGGCGAGCAGTACTTC.

In this sample, this clone turned up a few times. CDR3 in amino acids: CASSHPQGSQPQHF. The CDR3 region has the DNA TGCGCCAGCAGCCACCCTCAGGGAAGTCAGCCCCAGCATTTT. V gene TRBV4-1 combines with J gene TRBJ1-5, with D tentatively TRBD1 (5 bases). The CDR3 has 14 amino acids. V lost 3 bases, J lost 6 bases, and 12 bases lay in between. Looked up from germline, CDR1 is MGHRA and CDR2 is YSYEKL.